These T cell receptor beta chains were read from a single sample in a study of T cell responses to AZD1222 COVID-19 vaccine. Data came from immunoSEQ multiplex PCR; TCRdb stores just in-frame clones and leaves some out. The sample holds 100,000 or so clones; approximately 90% are singletons and the top ten take around a tenth. Sequences were derived from peripheral blood, sampled 28 days after the second AZD1222 dose. The receptors come from an adult who received the AZD1222 COVID-19 vaccine. The conserved cysteine and the conserved F or W are not part of the CDR3 here. Each record gives: V gene, D gene, CDR3 protein. D genes are given only for firm matches.

>TRBV19|.
ASKVPGAGTEAF
>TRBV3-1/TRBV3-2|TRBD2
ASSPGTSGDNEQF
>TRBV30|.
AWDRQANTEAF
>TRBV7-9|.
ASSLDVQPQH
>TRBV18|.
ASSPLGQNSNQPQH
>TRBV19|.
ASSIQGINEQY
>TRBV29-1|.
SVLGADGNTIY
>TRBV5-1|TRBD1
ASSSQGADQPQH
>TRBV3-1/TRBV3-2|TRBD2
ASSLGLAGMYQETQY
>TRBV5-6|.
ASSVRGYGDSPLH
>TRBV10-3|TRBD2
AISEGLDPDTQY
>TRBV5-1|.
ASSGLGDSSGTEAF
>TRBV6-2/TRBV6-3|TRBD1
ASNPAGTGYCT
>TRBV11-1|.
ASSLAGIYNEQF
>TRBV7-9|.
ASSLGGRGYEQY
>TRBV2|TRBD1
ASWDRGLVSPLH
>TRBV2|.
ASSPDVNYGYT
>TRBV3-1/TRBV3-2|TRBD1
ASSPRDRGLNTEAF
>TRBV28|TRBD2
ASCRAGGRDTQY
>TRBV7-2|.
ASSLAIRGGNQPQH
>TRBV7-9|.
ASSLGGAGDYGYT
>TRBV25-1|.
ASSDEPGHLNTEAF
>TRBV5-1|.
ASSPFPSAATNYGYT
>TRBV28|TRBD1
ASSTQGGPLP
>TRBV6-1|.
ASSEAGGIPSYNSPLH
>TRBV19|TRBD1
ASSTRRGTTGARNTEAF
>TRBV6-4|.
ASSPGQENTDTQY
>TRBV18|.
ASSRIDRPTGGYT
>TRBV5-1|.
ASSSQSVYGYT
>TRBV19|.
ASSIDPRRTNEKLF
>TRBV7-9|.
ASSLVGGPSGYT
>TRBV28|.
ASRPHRRMEKLF
>TRBV29-1|TRBD2
SVEFGLAGMRDTQY
>TRBV6-2/TRBV6-3|.
ASSPGPLSPLH
>TRBV12-3/TRBV12-4|.
ASSPDTYYGYT
>TRBV10-1|.
ASSGSLGGTYEQY
>TRBV6-6|.
ASRQTGYTEAF